The present TCR beta chain was sequenced within a study of pediatric ulcerative colitis (dated by TCRdb to the late 2010s). Turning to the overall study: Under ten ulcerative colitis patients had pancolitis and two had left-sided colitis, with histology consistent with ulcerative colitis in all. Fewer than 10 newly diagnosed, treatment-naive pediatric ulcerative colitis patients and a handful of non-IBD control children each provided paired blood and rectal samples. The Pediatric Ulcerative Colitis Activity Index classified a couple of patients as having mild disease, several as having moderate disease and three as having acute severe colitis.

Concerning this clone itself: What this receptor recognizes is not known. Nothing much larger sits one base from this clone, and base qualities are not available.

The CDR3, cysteine through phenylalanine, is 14 amino acids long. The only DNA kept is the CDR3, 42 bases in frame from the first base. The V and J ends are trimmed by 4 bases and 3 bases, leaving 14 bases between them. Per the germline V gene (reference sequence), GTSNPN is the CDR1 and SVGIG is the CDR2. Rearranged CDR3 beta regions were amplified from genomic DNA with multiplex V and J primers using the immunoSEQ TRB Survey service. To keep sequencing depth equal across samples, survey-level depth of up to 500,000 reads per sample was applied. Libraries were purified and pooled, and sequencing was performed on Illumina technology. From the authors' description of their analysis: Productive clonality, sample overlap, pairwise scatters, CDR3 beta length, V/D/J gene usage and productiveness were assessed with immunoSEQ online tools. Calculated diversity was defined as the number of unique rearrangements divided by total templates times 100, and Shannon and Simpson indices were additionally computed. Principal component analysis was performed on Z-score normalized data with the R prcomp function and the ggbiplot package. Morisita's index was used to measure clonal overlap between blood and rectum within each subject. TCRdb took this table from immuneACCESS and kept in-frame rearrangements with V and J called. Such tables lack part of the clones; where checked against another copy, unresolved V genes explain under half of the gap, and the rest is unexplained. The V and J calls and clone size are taken from that table; D and trimming were inferred from the DNA. The sample table contains under 50,000 clones; only one count was recorded for around 76% of them. The ten largest clones represent 3% to 4.5% of the sample.

Study-wide conclusions, independent of this receptor: For technical reasons, the blood samples of a couple of patients yielded substantially fewer templates, so those samples were excluded from the blood-rectal overlap analysis. The healthy control group was small, consisting of only a handful of individuals. Significantly higher autologous blood-rectal clonal overlap was found in ulcerative colitis patients than in controls, which suggested increased T cell trafficking to inflamed tissue. A couple of rectal CDR3 clonotypes turned up in every ulcerative colitis patient but in none of the controls. Because repertoires were derived from total lymphocyte DNA, patterns in rare subsets such as regulatory T cells may not have been reflected. Rectal pinch biopsies may have included blood-derived T cells, especially in patients with overt colitis. Controls, mild-moderate and acute severe colitis patients were separated by rectal repertoire features, and reduced rectal diversity due to clonal expansions was observed in acute severe colitis.

One to two pinch biopsies were taken from the rectum for research during colonoscopy. Before the diagnostic colonoscopy, none of the ulcerative colitis patients had been given immunosuppressive medication. Rectal biopsies were digested with proteinase K before DNA isolation. The Wizard kit (Promega) was used to extract genomic DNA from blood and intestinal samples. The chain is encoded by TRBV30 joined to TRBJ2-3; TRBD2 is a possible D gene, resting on 7 matching bases. The sample taken for sequencing was gut tissue. The sequence was collected from a girl aged 5 to 17 with moderate ulcerative colitis. In nucleotide form, the sequence is TGTGCCTGGACAATGGCGGGGGCAACAGATACGCAGTATTTT. This gives the protein CAWTMAGATDTQYF.